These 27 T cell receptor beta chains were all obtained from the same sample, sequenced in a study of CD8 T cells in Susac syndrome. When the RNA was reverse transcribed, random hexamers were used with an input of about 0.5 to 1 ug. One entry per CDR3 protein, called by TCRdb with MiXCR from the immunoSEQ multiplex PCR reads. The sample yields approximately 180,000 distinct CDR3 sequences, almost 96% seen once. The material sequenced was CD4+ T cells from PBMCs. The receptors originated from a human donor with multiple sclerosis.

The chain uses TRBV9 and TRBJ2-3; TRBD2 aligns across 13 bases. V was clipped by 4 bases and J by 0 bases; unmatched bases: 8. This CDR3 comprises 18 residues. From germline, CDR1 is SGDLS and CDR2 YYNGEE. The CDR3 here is CASSRTSGGVHSTDTQYF. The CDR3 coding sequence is TGTGCCAGCAGCCGAACTAGCGGGGGGGTACATAGCACAGATACGCAGTATTTT.

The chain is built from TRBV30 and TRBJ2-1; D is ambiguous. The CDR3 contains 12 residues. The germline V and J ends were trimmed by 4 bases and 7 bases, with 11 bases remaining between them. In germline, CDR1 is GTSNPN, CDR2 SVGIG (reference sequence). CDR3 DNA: TGTGCCTGGAAGGGTCCGGTGAATGAGCAGTTCTTC. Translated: CAWKGPVNEQFF.

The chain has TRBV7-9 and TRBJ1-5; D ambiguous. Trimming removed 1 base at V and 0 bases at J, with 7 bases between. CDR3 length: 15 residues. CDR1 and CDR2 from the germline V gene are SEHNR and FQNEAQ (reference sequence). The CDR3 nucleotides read TGTGCCAGCAGCTTAGGGCGTGATAGCAATCAGCCCCAGCATTTT. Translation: CASSLGRDSNQPQHF.

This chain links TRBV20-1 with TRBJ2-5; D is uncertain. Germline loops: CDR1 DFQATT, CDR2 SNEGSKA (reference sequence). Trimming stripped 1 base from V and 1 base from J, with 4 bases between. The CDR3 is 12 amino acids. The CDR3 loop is CSARVGQETQYF. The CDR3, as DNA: TGCAGTGCTAGAGTGGGCCAAGAGACCCAGTACTTC.

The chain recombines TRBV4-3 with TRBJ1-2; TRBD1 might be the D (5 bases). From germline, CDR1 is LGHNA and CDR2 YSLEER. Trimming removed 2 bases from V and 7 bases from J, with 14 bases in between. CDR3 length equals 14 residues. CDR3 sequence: CASSQSRVTGGYTF. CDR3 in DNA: TGCGCCAGCAGCCAATCCAGGGTGACGGGTGGCTACACCTTC.

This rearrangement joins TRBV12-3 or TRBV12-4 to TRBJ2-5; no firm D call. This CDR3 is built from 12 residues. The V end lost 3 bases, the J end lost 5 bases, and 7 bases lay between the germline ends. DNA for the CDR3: TGTGCCAGCAGTTTTGATTGGGAGACCCAGTACTTC. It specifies CASSFDWETQYF.

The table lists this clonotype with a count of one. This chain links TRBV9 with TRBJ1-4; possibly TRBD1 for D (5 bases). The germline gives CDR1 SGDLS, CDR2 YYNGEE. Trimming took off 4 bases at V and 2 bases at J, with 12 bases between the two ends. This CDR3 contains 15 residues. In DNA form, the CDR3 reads TGTGCCAGCAGCAAGCAGGGCGCTACTAATGAAAAACTGTTTTTT. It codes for CASSKQGATNEKLFF.

The CDR3 loop reads CASSLESIGYTF. In DNA form, the CDR3 reads TGTGCCAGCAGCTTAGAGTCAATAGGGTACACCTTC. The genes are TRBV11-2 and TRBJ1-2, with unresolved D. The germline V gene encodes CDR1 SGHAT and CDR2 FQNNGV. V lost 0 bases, J lost 11 bases, and 10 bases lay in between. This CDR3 is built from 12 residues.

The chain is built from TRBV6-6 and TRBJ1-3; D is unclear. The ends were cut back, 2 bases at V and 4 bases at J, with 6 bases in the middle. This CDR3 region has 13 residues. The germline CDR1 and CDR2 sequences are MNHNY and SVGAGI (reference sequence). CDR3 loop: CASSYGQGNTIYF. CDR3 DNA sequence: TGTGCCAGCAGTTACGGGCAGGGAAACACCATATATTTT.

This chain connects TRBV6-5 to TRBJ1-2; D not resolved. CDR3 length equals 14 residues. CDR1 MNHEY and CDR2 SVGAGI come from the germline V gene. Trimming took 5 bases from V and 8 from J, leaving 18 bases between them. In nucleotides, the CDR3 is TGTGCCAGCAGTCCGGAGATTAGATTGGGAGGCTACACCTTC. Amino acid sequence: CASSPEIRLGGYTF.

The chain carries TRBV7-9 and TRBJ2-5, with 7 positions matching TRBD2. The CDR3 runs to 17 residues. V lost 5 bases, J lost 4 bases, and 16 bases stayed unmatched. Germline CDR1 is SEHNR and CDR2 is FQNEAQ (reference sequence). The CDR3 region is CASSASGGAGSRETQYF. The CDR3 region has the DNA TGTGCCAGCAGCGCTTCTGGGGGAGCGGGGAGTCGAGAGACCCAGTACTTC. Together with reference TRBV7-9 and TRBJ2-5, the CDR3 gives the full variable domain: DTGVSQNPRHKITKRGQNVTFRCDPISEHNRLYWYRQTLGQGPEFLTYFQNEAQLEKSRLLSDRFSAERPKGSFSTLEIQRTEQGDSAMYLCASSASGGAGSRETQYFGPGTRLLVL.

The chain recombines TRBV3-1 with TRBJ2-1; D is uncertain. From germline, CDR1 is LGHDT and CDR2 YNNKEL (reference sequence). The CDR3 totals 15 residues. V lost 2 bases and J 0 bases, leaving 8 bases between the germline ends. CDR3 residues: CASSQPLGSYNEQFF. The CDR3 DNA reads TGTGCCAGCAGCCAACCCCTGGGCTCCTACAATGAGCAGTTCTTC.

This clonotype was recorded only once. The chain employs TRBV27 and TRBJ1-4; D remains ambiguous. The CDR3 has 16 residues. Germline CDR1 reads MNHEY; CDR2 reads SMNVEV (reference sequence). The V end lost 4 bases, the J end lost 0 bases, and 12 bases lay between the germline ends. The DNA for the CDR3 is TGTGCCAGCAGTTCCCTCCCAGGTGCAACTAATGAAAAACTGTTTTTT. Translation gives CASSSLPGATNEKLFF. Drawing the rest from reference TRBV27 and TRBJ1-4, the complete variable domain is EAQVTQNPRYLITVTGKKLTVTCSQNMNHEYMSWYRQDPGLGLRQIYYSMNVEVTDKGDVPEGYKVSRKEKRNFPLILESPSPNQTSLYFCASSSLPGATNEKLFFGSGTQLSVL.

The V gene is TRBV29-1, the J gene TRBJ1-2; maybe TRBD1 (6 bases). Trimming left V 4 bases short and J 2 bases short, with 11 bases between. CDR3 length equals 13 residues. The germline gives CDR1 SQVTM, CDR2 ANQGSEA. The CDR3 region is CSVARDTNYGYTF. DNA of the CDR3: TGCAGCGTTGCCAGGGACACCAACTATGGCTACACCTTC. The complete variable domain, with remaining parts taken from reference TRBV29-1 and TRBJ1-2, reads SAVISQKPSRDICQRGTSLTIQCQVDSQVTMMFWYRQQPGQSLTLIATANQGSEATYESGFVIDKFPISRPNLTFSTLTVSNMSPEDSSIYLCSVARDTNYGYTFGSGTRLTVV.

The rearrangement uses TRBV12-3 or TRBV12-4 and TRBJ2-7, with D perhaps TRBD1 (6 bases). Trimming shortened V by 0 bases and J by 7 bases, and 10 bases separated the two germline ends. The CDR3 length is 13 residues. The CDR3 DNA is TGTGCCAGCAGTTTAGCTACAGGGTTAGAGCAGTACTTC. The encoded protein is CASSLATGLEQYF.

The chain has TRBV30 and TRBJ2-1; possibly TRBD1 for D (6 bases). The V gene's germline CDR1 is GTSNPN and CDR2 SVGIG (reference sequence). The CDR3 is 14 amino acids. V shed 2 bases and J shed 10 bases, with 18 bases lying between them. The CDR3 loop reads CAWSFPGVIGEQFF. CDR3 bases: TGTGCCTGGAGTTTTCCAGGGGTTATAGGAGAGCAGTTCTTC.

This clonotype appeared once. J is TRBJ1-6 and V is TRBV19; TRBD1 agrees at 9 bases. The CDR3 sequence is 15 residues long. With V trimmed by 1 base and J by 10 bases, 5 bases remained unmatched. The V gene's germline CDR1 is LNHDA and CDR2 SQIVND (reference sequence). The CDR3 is CASSIGDRGRSPLHF. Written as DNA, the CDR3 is TGTGCCAGTAGTATAGGCGACAGGGGGAGATCACCCCTCCACTTT.

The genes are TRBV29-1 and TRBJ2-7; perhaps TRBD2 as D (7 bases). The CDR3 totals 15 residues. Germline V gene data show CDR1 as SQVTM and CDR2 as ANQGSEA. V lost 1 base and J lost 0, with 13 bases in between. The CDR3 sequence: CSVEGGGLYSYEQYF. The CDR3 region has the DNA TGCAGCGTTGAAGGCGGGGGCTTGTACTCCTACGAGCAGTACTTC.

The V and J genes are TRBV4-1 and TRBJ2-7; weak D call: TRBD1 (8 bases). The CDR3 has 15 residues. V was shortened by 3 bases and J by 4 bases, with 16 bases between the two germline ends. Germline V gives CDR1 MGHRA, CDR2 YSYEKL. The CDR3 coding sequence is TGCGCCAGCAGCCACGGACAGGGAGGGACGTACGAGCAGTACTTC. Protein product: CASSHGQGGTYEQYF.

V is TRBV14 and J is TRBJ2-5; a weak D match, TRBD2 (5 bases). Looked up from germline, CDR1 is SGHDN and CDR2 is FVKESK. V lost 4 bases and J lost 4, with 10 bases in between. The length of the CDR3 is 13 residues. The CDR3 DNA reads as TGTGCCAGCAGCCGAGACTATCTAGAGACCCAGTACTTC. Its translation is CASSRDYLETQYF.

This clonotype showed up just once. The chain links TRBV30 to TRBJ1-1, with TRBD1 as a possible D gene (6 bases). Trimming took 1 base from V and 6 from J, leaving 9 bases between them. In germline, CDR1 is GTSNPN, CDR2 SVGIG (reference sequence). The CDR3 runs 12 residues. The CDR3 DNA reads TGTGCCTGGAGTGGCGACAGGTCTGAAGCTTTCTTT. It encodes CAWSGDRSEAFF.

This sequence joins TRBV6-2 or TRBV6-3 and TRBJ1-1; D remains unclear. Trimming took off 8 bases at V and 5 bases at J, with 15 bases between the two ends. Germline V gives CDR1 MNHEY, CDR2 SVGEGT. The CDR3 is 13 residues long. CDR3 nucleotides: TGTGCCAGCGACACGTTGGGTTGGACTGAAGCTTTCTTT. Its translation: CASDTLGWTEAFF.

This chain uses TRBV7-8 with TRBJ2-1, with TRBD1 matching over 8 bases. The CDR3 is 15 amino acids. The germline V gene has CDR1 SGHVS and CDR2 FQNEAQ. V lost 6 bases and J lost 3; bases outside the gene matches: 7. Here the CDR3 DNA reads TGTGCCAGCAGTTTTTGGACAGGGAGCTACAATGAGCAGTTCTTC. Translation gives CASSFWTGSYNEQFF.

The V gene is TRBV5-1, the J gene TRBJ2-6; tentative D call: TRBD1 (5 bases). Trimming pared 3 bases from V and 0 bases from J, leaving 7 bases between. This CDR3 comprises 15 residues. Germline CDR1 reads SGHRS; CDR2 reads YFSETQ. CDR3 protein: CASSWGFSGANVLTF. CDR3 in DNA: TGCGCCAGCAGCTGGGGCTTCTCTGGGGCCAACGTCCTGACTTTC.

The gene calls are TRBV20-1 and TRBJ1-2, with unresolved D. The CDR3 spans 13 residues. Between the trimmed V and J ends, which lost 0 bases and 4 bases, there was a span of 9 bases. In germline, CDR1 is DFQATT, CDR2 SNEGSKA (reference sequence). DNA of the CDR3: TGCAGTGCTAGAGATGTGGGCGGCTATGGCTACACCTTC. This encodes CSARDVGGYGYTF.

CDR3 in amino acids: CASSPPLTLAKNIQYF. CDR3 coding DNA: TGTGCCAGCAGTCCCCCCCTCACACTAGCCAAAAACATTCAGTACTTC. The gene calls are TRBV12-3 or TRBV12-4 and TRBJ2-4; D is unresolved. The ends were cut back, 5 bases at V and 0 bases at J, with 14 bases in the middle. The CDR3 consists of 16 residues.

CDR3: CSGQGPGETQYF. Here the CDR3 DNA reads TGCAGCGGTCAGGGCCCCGGGGAGACCCAGTACTTC. This chain connects TRBV29-1 to TRBJ2-5; weak D call: TRBD1 (5 bases). Trimming pared 7 bases from V and 5 bases from J, leaving 14 bases between. This CDR3 has 12 amino acids. Per germline, CDR1 SQVTM and CDR2 ANQGSEA. Full variable domain (missing parts from reference TRBV29-1 and TRBJ2-5): SAVISQKPSRDICQRGTSLTIQCQVDSQVTMMFWYRQQPGQSLTLIATANQGSEATYESGFVIDKFPISRPNLTFSTLTVSNMSPEDSSIYLCSGQGPGETQYFGPGTRLLVL.